This T cell receptor (beta chain) was documented in a study of cytomegalovirus exposure and HLA in healthy donors. Turning to this clone: Its antigen is not identified.

The PCR had 60 Vbeta and 13 Jbeta primers. Method: immunoSEQ multiplex PCR; TCRdb's copy keeps in-frame clones and lacks some. The table lists over 100,000 clones, 76% of them singletons. Study observations and caveats: In a later analysis, specific HLA alleles were associated with some 16,000 TCR beta sequences at a 0.05 false discovery rate. Previous analysis showed most TCR beta V segments were productive about 90% or about 30% of the time. Sequencing likely produced, as an artifact, a cluster of highly shared sequence variants.

This CDR3 spans 14 amino acids. Sequencing used PBMCs. The sequence derives from a woman aged 40 to 55 in good health and CMV-seropositive. This chain uses TRBV21-1 with TRBJ1-1. TRBV21-1 is deemed a pseudogene. The CDR3 sequence: CASTLRSMNTEAFF. CDR3 bases: TGTGCCAGCACCCTAAGGAGTATGAACACTGAAGCTTTCTTT.